The 12 T cell receptor beta chains given below trace back to one sample, sequenced in a study of T cells in Graves' hyperthyroidism and ophthalmopathy. Amplification yielded TCR beta CDR3 regions, with RNA transcripts as the source. First-round RT-PCR targeting the TCR CDR3 was performed with the HTBI primer set. MiXCR was run by TCRdb on the multiplex PCR reads, yielding one entry per CDR3 protein. The data show 280,000 or so distinct CDR3 sequences, 25% to 30% seen once. Sequencing was carried out using blood. These receptors all stem from a middle-aged man with Graves' hyperthyroidism that later progressed to Graves' ophthalmopathy.

This clonotype has at least ten counts. The chain links TRBV29-1 to TRBJ1-2, with 9 bases identical to TRBD1. The CDR3 loop spans 14 amino acids. Trimming removed 7 bases from V and 7 bases from J; junction bases left unmatched: 13. Germline-derived CDR1 and CDR2 are SQVTM and ANQGSEA. CDR3 residues: CSAAGGQGAPGYTF. CDR3 nucleotide sequence: TGCAGCGCGGCAGGGGGACAGGGAGCCCCTGGCTACACCTTC.

This clonotype was counted many times. V usage is TRBV20-1 and J usage is TRBJ2-7; 10 bases line up with TRBD2. Trimming removed 4 bases from V and 0 bases from J; junction bases left unmatched: 3. Germline lookup yields CDR1 DFQATT and CDR2 SNEGSKA (reference sequence). The CDR3 is 14 residues long. The CDR3 DNA follows: TGCAGTGCTACCCCTAGCGGGAGCTCCTACGAGCAGTACTTC. This encodes CSATPSGSSYEQYF.

In regard to this clonotype: A much larger clone sits a single nucleotide away, making a read error possible. The chain carries TRBV5-6 and TRBJ2-5; D is undetermined. From germline, CDR1 is SGHDT and CDR2 YYEEEE. The CDR3 totals 11 residues. The CDR3 protein is CASSFRKTLYF. The CDR3 DNA is TGTGCCAGCAGCTTTCGGAAGACCCTGTACTTC.

This clonotype was observed many times. This sequence joins TRBV5-1 and TRBJ2-5; D might be TRBD2 (6 bases). This CDR3 spans 13 amino acids. Germline loops: CDR1 SGHRS, CDR2 YFSETQ. V lost 3 bases and J 4 bases, leaving 10 bases between the germline ends. The CDR3 nucleotides read TGCGCCAGCAGCTGGCGTAGCGGAGAGACCCAGTACTTC. It is translated as CASSWRSGETQYF.

This clonotype was recorded at least ten times. The chain couples TRBV9 to TRBJ2-3; D might be TRBD2 (6 bases). V was trimmed by 1 base and J by 5 bases, leaving 11 bases between them. The CDR3 length is 14 residues. Per germline, CDR1 SGDLS and CDR2 YYNGEE. CDR3 DNA: TGTGCCAGCAGCGTAATTAGCGGCATAGATACGCAGTATTTT. Amino acids: CASSVISGIDTQYF.

This clonotype was observed many times. Written as DNA, the CDR3 is TGTGCCAGTACGGAGACAAACCAAGAGACCCAGTACTTC. The encoded protein is CASTETNQETQYF. The rearrangement links TRBV19 to TRBJ2-5; D gene uncertain. Germline loops: CDR1 LNHDA, CDR2 SQIVND (reference sequence). CDR3 length: 13 residues. V lost 7 bases, J lost 0 bases, and 9 bases lay in between.

The table lists this clonotype with many counts. The chain recombines TRBV19 with TRBJ1-2; 8 bases align to TRBD1. The V gene end was trimmed by 1 base and the J gene end by 8 bases; junction bases not matched to a gene: 6. This CDR3 has 14 amino acids. Germline CDR1 is LNHDA and CDR2 is SQIVND (reference sequence). CDR3 nucleotide sequence: TGTGCCAGTAGTATAGGCACAGGGGGTAGAGGCTACACCTTC. Its translation: CASSIGTGGRGYTF.

This clonotype has at least ten counts. The chain combines TRBV20-1 with TRBJ1-1; D is unresolved. CDR3 length equals 14 residues. V lost 3 bases to trimming and J lost 2 bases, with 13 bases between them. Germline V gives CDR1 DFQATT, CDR2 SNEGSKA (reference sequence). CDR3 sequence reads: CSARGKKENTEAFF. The CDR3 coding sequence is TGCAGTGCTAGGGGAAAAAAAGAAAACACTGAAGCTTTCTTT.

This clonotype was found a few times. The junction departs from germline at one end; a sequencing error may be responsible. This chain links TRBV3-1 with TRBJ2-7; TRBD1 matches at 8 bases. CDR1 and CDR2 (germline): LGHDT, YNNKEL (reference sequence). The CDR3 runs to 11 residues. As DNA, the CDR3 is TGTGCCAGCACCCAGGGGGCCGAGCAGCACTTC. Translated, it gives CASTQGAEQHF.

The chain has TRBV19 and TRBJ1-1, with D unresolved. This CDR3 has 15 residues. Per germline, CDR1 LNHDA and CDR2 SQIVND (reference sequence). Trimming left V 5 bases short and J 1 base short, with 14 bases between. CDR3 in amino acids: CASSEHPRGNTEAFF. In DNA form, the CDR3 reads TGTGCCAGTAGTGAACATCCTCGGGGGAACACTGAAGCTTTCTTT. Filled out from reference TRBV19 and TRBJ1-1, the complete variable domain reads DGGITQSPKYLFRKEGQNVTLSCEQNLNHDAMYWYRQDPGQGLRLIYYSQIVNDFQKGDIAEGYSVSREKKESFPLTVTSAQKNPTAFYLCASSEHPRGNTEAFFGQGTRLTVV.

The sample holds one count of this clonotype. This rearrangement joins TRBV7-2 to TRBJ1-5, with TRBD1 identical over 8 bases. This CDR3 comprises 15 residues. Germline V lookup: CDR1 SGHTA, CDR2 FQGNSA. The ends lost 5 bases at V and 5 bases at J; junction bases unmatched: 8. In nucleotides, the CDR3 is TGTGCCAGCAGCCCGGGGGACAGGACATATCAGCCCCAGCATTTT. It encodes CASSPGDRTYQPQHF.

This clonotype was picked up many times. The chain uses TRBV4-1 and TRBJ1-1; D perhaps matches TRBD1 (6 bases). V was shortened by 3 bases and J by 5 bases, with 13 bases between the two germline ends. This CDR3 has 14 amino acids. CDR1 MGHRA and CDR2 YSYEKL come from the germline V gene. CDR3 in amino acids: CASSQTAGETEAFF. Written as DNA, the CDR3 is TGCGCCAGCAGCCAGACAGCAGGGGAGACTGAAGCTTTCTTT.